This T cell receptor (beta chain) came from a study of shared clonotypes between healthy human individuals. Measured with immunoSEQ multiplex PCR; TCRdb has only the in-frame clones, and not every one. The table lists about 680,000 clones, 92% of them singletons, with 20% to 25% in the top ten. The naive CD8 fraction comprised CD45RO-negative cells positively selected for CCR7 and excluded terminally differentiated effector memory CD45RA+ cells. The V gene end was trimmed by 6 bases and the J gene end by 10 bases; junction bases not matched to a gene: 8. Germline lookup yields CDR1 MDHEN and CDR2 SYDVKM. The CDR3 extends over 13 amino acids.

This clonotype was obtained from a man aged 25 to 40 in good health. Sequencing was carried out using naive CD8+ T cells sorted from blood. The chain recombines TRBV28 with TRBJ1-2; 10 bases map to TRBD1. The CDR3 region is CASSPGQGKYYTF. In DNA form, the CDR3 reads TGTGCCAGCAGCCCGGGACAGGGGAAATACTACACCTTC.